These T cell receptor beta chains were read from a single sample in a study of blood T cell repertoires in COVID-19. Method: immunoSEQ multiplex PCR; TCRdb's copy keeps in-frame clones and lacks some. The sample includes around 140,000 clones, approximately 87% seen only once; the top ten take approximately 10%. The specimen was PBMCs or T cells enriched from blood (not recorded which). The source of these receptors is a man aged 55 to 70 who had recovered from COVID-19. The CDR3 runs from the conserved cysteine through the conserved F or W. D genes are given only for firm matches.

v_call	d_call	j_call	cdr3_aa	cdr3_nt
TRBV27	NA	TRBJ1-5	CASSLYRFNQPQHF	TGTGCCAGCAGTTTATACAGGTTCAATCAGCCCCAGCATTTT
TRBV21-1	NA	TRBJ2-3	CASSKCRDRAPSTDTQYF	TGTGCCAGCAGCAAATGTCGGGACAGGGCTCCTAGCACAGATACGCAGTATTTT
TRBV6-2/TRBV6-3	TRBD1	TRBJ1-1	CASSSRIRQGETEAFF	TGTGCCAGCAGTTCCAGGATCCGACAGGGAGAAACTGAAGCTTTCTTT
TRBV30	NA	TRBJ1-1	CALGQGNTEAFF	TGTGCATTGGGGCAGGGGAACACTGAAGCTTTCTTT
TRBV5-1	TRBD2	TRBJ2-1	CASSYSGGLVNEQFF	TGCGCCAGCAGCTATAGCGGGGGGCTTGTCAATGAGCAGTTCTTC
TRBV10-1	NA	TRBJ2-7	CASSTGTGGYEQYF	TGCGCCAGCAGTACCGGGACCGGGGGCTACGAGCAGTACTTC
TRBV6-1	TRBD2	TRBJ2-2	CASSDMLAVNTGELFF	TGTGCCAGCAGTGATATGCTAGCGGTGAACACCGGGGAGCTGTTTTTT
TRBV11-1	TRBD2	TRBJ2-7	CASSSGTSGTGYEQYF	TGTGCCAGCAGCTCTGGGACTAGCGGGACGGGTTACGAGCAGTACTTC
TRBV10-3	NA	TRBJ2-2	CAISELEDTGELFF	TGTGCCATCAGTGAGCTAGAGGACACCGGGGAGCTGTTTTTT
TRBV7-2	TRBD1	TRBJ2-5	CASSSGQGSPETQYF	TGTGCCAGCAGCTCCGGACAGGGGAGTCCAGAGACCCAGTACTTC
TRBV9	NA	TRBJ2-1	CASSIDRVEQFF	TGTGCCAGCAGCATCGACAGAGTTGAGCAGTTCTTC